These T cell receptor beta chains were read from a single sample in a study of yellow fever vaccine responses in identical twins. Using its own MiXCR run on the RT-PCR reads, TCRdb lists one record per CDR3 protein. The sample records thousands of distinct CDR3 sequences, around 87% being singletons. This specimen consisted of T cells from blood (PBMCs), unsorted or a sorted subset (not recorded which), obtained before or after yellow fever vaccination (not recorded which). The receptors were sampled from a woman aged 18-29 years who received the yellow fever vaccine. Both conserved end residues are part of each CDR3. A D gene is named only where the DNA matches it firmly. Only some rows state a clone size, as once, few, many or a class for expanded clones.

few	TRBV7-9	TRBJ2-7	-	TGTGCCAGCAGCTTAGTGCTGGGAGCCTACGAGCAGTACTTC	CASSLVLGAYEQYF
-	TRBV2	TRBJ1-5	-	TGTGCCAGCAGGGGGGACGGCCTAAATCAGCCCCAGCATTTT	CASRGDGLNQPQHF
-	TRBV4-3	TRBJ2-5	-	TGCGCCAGCAGCCAAGATTATGCGGGGACCCAGTACTTC	CASSQDYAGTQYF
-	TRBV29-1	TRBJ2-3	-	TGCAGCGTTGACTACTTTGGCACAGATACGCAGTATTTT	CSVDYFGTDTQYF
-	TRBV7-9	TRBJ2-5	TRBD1	TGTGCCAGCAGCTCCATACAGGGGGCGCGGCAAGAGACCCAGTACTTC	CASSSIQGARQETQYF
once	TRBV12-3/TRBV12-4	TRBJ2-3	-	TGTGCCAGCAGTTTGGGTAACACAGATACGCAGTATTTT	CASSLGNTDTQYF
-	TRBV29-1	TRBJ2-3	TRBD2	TGCAGCGTTGTTAGCGGGGCTGGCACAGATACGCAGTATTTT	CSVVSGAGTDTQYF
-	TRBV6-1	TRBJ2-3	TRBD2	TGTGCCAGCAGTCCCTTAGCGGGGGGGACAGATACGCAGTATTTT	CASSPLAGGTDTQYF
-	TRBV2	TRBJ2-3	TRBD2	TGTGCCAGCAGTGTGGCGGGAGATCCAGATACGCAGTATTTT	CASSVAGDPDTQYF
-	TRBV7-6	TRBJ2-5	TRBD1	TGTGCCAGCAGCTTAGAGGACAGGGGAAAAGAGACCCAGTACTTC	CASSLEDRGKETQYF
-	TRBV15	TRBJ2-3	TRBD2	TGTGCCACCAGCAGAACCTGGACTAGCGGGAGTACAGATACGCAGTATTTT	CATSRTWTSGSTDTQYF
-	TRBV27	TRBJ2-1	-	TGTGCCAGCAGTTTTATTTCGGTTCCGACGGATGAGCAGTTCTTC	CASSFISVPTDEQFF
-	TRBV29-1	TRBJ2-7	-	TGCAGCGTCGACGTGGGGGGGGCCGAGCAGTACTTC	CSVDVGGAEQYF
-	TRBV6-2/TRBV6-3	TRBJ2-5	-	TGTGCCAGCAGTTACGGGGACGCACAAGAGACCCAGTACTTC	CASSYGDAQETQYF
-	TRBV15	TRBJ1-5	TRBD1	TGTGCCACCAGCCCCCGGGACAGTAGCAATCAGCCCCAGCATTTT	CATSPRDSSNQPQHF
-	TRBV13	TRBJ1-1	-	TGTGCCAGCATAAATTCGCACCCCAACACTGAAGCTTTCTTT	CASINSHPNTEAFF
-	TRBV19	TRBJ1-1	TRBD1	TGTGCCAGTAGTATAGGGGGGACAGTTGAAGCTTTCTTT	CASSIGGTVEAFF
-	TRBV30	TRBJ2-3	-	TGTGCCTGGAGACCGGGACAAAACACAGATACGCAGTATTTT	CAWRPGQNTDTQYF
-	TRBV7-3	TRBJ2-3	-	TGTGCCAGCAGCTTAAAACGTTCGGTAGCAGCTAGCACAGATACGCAGTATTTT	CASSLKRSVAASTDTQYF
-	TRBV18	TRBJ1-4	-	TGTGCCAGCTCATCAGGGCTCCAAGAAAAACTGTTTTTT	CASSSGLQEKLFF
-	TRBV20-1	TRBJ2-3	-	TGCAGTGCTCGGACAGATACGCAGTATTTT	CSARTDTQYF
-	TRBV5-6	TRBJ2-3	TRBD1	TGTGCCAGCAGCTTTGACAGGGCAGATACGCAGTATTTT	CASSFDRADTQYF
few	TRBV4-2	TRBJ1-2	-	TGTGCCAGCAGCCAAGAGGGCGGGGGAGTGGGCTATGGCTACACCTTC	CASSQEGGGVGYGYTF
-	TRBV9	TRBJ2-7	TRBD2	TGTGCCAGCAGCGTGTCTAGCGGGGGCCTCTCCGGCGAGCAGTACTTC	CASSVSSGGLSGEQYF
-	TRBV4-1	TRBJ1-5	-	TGCGCCAGCAGCCAAGAAGAGGGTAGCAATCAGCCCCAGCATTTT	CASSQEEGSNQPQHF
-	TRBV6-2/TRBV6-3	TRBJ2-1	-	TGTGCCAGCAGTTTAGTTTTACAGGGCTACAATGAGCAGTTCTTC	CASSLVLQGYNEQFF
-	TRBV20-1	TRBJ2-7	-	TGCAGTGCTAGAAGGTTGGCGGGCGAGCAGTACTTC	CSARRLAGEQYF
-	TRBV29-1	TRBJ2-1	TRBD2	TGCAGCGTTGAACAAACTAGCGGGAGGTTCTTC	CSVEQTSGRFF
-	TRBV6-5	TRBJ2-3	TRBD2	TGTGCCAGCAGTTACGGGAGGGCCACAACCACAGATACGCAGTATTTT	CASSYGRATTTDTQYF
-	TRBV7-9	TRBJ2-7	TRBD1	TGTGCCAGCAGCTCGACAGGGCCCACATACGAGCAGTACTTC	CASSSTGPTYEQYF
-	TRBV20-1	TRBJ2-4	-	TGCAGTGCTAGCATCCGGGCAAACCTAGCCAAAAACATTCAGTACTTC	CSASIRANLAKNIQYF
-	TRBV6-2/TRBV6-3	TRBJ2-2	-	TGTGCCAGCACTTCAGGGGCCGGGGAGCTGTTTTTT	CASTSGAGELFF
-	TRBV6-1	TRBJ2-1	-	TGTGCCAGCAGTGAACAGAGCAACAATGAGCAGTTCTTC	CASSEQSNNEQFF
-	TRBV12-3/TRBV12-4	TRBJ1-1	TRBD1	TGTGCCAGCAGGACAGGGCTGAACACTGAAGCTTTCTTT	CASRTGLNTEAFF
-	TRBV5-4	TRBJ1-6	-	TGTGCCAGCAGCTTGGACAGTAATTCACCCCTCCACTTT	CASSLDSNSPLHF
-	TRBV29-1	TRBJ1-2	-	TGCAGCGTTGATGCCTTGTGGGGCTACACCTTC	CSVDALWGYTF
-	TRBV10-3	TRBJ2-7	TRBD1	TGTGCCATCACCAGAGACAGGGGATCCTACGAGCAGTACTTC	CAITRDRGSYEQYF
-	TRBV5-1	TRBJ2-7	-	TGCGCCAGCAGGCCGCAGGGGCTTTTTGACGAGCAGTACTTC	CASRPQGLFDEQYF
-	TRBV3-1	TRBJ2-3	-	TGTGCCAGCAGCCAAGATCCGGGAACCCCAGATACGCAGTATTTT	CASSQDPGTPDTQYF
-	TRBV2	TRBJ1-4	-	TGTGCCAGCAGCTCGTCCACAACTAATGAAAAACTGTTTTTT	CASSSSTTNEKLFF
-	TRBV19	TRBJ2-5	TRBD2	TGTGCCAGTAGCCTAGCGGGGGGCGAAGAGACCCAGTACTTC	CASSLAGGEETQYF
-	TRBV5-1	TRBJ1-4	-	TGCGCCAGCAGCGATTCTTTTCAAGCTAATGAAAAACTGTTTTTT	CASSDSFQANEKLFF
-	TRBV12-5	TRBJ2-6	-	TGTGCTAGTGGCCCAGGGTCTGGGGCCAACGTCCTGACTTTC	CASGPGSGANVLTF
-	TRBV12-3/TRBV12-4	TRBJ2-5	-	TGTGCCAGCAGTTTATCGGTATCGGCTAAGTACCAAGAGACCCAGTACTTC	CASSLSVSAKYQETQYF
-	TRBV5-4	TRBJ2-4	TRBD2	TGTGCCAGCAGCTGGGCAGCGGGGGCCCTAAACATTCAGTACTTC	CASSWAAGALNIQYF
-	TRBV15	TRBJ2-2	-	TGTGCCACCAGCAGAGCGGGGTCCGGGGAGCTGTTTTTT	CATSRAGSGELFF
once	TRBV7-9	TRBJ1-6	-	TGTGCCAGCAGCTTAGAAGTGCCCCCCCTCCACTTT	CASSLEVPPLHF
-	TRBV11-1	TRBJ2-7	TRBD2	TGTGCCAGCAGCCCTGATAGCGGGAGCGTCAAGCAGTACTTC	CASSPDSGSVKQYF
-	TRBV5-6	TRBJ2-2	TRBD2	TGTGCCAGCAGCGGGGGACTAGACGACACCGGGGAGCTGTTTTTT	CASSGGLDDTGELFF
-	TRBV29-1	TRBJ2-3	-	TGCAGCACCCCTATTCAAGGGGGACGTTCAGATACGCAGTATTTT	CSTPIQGGRSDTQYF
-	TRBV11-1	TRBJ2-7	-	TGTGCCAGCCGAAAGACAGCCACCTACGAGCAGTACTTC	CASRKTATYEQYF
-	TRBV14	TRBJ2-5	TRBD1	TGTGCCAGCAGCCGACCTCAACCGGGACAGCGGGAGACCCAGTACTTC	CASSRPQPGQRETQYF
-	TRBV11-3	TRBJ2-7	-	TGTGCCAGCAGCTTAGGTTGGGGGAACTACGAGCAGTACTTC	CASSLGWGNYEQYF
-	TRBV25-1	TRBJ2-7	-	TGTGCCAGCAGTGAATCCCTCCGCGGCCGCGCCTACGAGCAGTACTTC	CASSESLRGRAYEQYF
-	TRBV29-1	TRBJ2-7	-	TGCAGCGTTGGAGGGGAGTACTCCTACGAGCAGTACTTC	CSVGGEYSYEQYF
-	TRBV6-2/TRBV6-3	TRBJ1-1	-	TGTGCCAGCAGCCACGGGGACCGAAGGGAAGCTTTCTTT	CASSHGDRREAFF